This T cell receptor beta chain was recorded in a study of OX40 agonist ivuxolimab in advanced cancers. General observations from the study: Certain nonresponders additionally had low normalized T-cell clonal expansion. The average count of expanded clones was higher among CD8+ T cells than among CD4+.

V gave up 4 bases and J gave up 5 bases, with 3 bases separating them. This CDR3 is built from 11 residues. The germline V gene has CDR1 SGHVS and CDR2 FNYEAQ. For this clone: Its specificity is not known.

TCRdb keeps only in-frame clones here, not all; method: immunoSEQ multiplex PCR. Among 65,000 to 95,000 clones listed, approximately 94% were seen once. V is TRBV7-6 and J is TRBJ2-1; no clear D gene. The origin of this receptor is an adult with an advanced solid tumor such as melanoma, head and neck, liver or kidney cancer. The sequencing used CD4+ or CD8+ T cells sorted from blood, collected in a trial of the OX40 agonist ivuxolimab. CDR3 region: CASSSNNEQFF. CDR3 DNA: TGTGCCAGCAGCTCTAACAATGAGCAGTTCTTC.